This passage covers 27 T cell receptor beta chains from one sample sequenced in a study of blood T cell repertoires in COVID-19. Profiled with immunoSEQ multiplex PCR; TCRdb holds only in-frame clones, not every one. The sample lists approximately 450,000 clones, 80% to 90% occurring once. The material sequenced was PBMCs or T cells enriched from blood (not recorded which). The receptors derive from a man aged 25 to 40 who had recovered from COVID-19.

The CDR3 spells CASSYGSSYEQYF. The DNA of the CDR3 is TGTGCCAGCAGCTACGGTAGCTCCTACGAGCAGTACTTC. The chain is built from TRBV11-2 and TRBJ2-7, with D unclear. V was shortened by 4 bases and J by 0 bases, with 7 bases between the two germline ends. This CDR3 is built from 13 residues. Germline CDR1 reads SGHAT; CDR2 reads FQNNGV.

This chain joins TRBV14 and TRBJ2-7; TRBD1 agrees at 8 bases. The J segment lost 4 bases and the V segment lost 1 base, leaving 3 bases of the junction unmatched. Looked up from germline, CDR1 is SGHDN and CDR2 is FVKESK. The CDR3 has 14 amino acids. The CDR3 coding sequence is TGTGCCAGCAGCCAAGGGACAGGGTGGTACGAGCAGTACTTC. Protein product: CASSQGTGWYEQYF.

This chain's CDR3 is CASSLMRSSYNSPLHF. The DNA for the CDR3 is TGTGCCAGCAGTTTAATGAGAAGCTCCTATAATTCACCCCTCCACTTT. The chain is built from TRBV28 and TRBJ1-6; D gene uncertain. V lost 2 bases to trimming and J lost 0 bases, with 8 bases between them. CDR1 and CDR2 (germline): MDHEN, SYDVKM. This CDR3 has 16 amino acids.

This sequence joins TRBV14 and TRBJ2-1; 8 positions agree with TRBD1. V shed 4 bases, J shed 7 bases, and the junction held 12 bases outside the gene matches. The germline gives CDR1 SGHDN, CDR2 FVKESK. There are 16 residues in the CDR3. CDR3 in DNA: TGTGCCAGCAGCCCCCCCAGGACAGGGTGGGGGAATGAGCAGTTCTTC. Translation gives CASSPPRTGWGNEQFF.

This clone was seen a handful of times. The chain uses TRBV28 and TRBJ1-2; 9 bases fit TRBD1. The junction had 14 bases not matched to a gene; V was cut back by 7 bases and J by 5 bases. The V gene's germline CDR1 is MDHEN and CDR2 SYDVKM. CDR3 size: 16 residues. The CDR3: CASTRGLGTGNYGYTF. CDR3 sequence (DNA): TGTGCCAGCACCCGCGGTCTGGGGACAGGGAATTATGGCTACACCTTC.

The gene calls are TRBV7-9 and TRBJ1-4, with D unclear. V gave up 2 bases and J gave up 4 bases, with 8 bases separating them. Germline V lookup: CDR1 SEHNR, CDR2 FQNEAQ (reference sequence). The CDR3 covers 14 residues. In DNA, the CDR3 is TGTGCCAGCAGCTTATTGGGAGTTAATGAAAAACTGTTTTTT. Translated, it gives CASSLLGVNEKLFF. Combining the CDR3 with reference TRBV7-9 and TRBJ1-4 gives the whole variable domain DTGVSQNPRHKITKRGQNVTFRCDPISEHNRLYWYRQTLGQGPEFLTYFQNEAQLEKSRLLSDRFSAERPKGSFSTLEIQRTEQGDSAMYLCASSLLGVNEKLFFGSGTQLSVL.

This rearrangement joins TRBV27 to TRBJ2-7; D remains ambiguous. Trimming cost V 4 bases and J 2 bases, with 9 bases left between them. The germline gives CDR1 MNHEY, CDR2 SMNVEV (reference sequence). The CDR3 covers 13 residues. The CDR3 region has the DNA TGTGCCAGCAGTTCCGAGCGAACCTACGAGCAGTACTTC. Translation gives CASSSERTYEQYF.

The CDR3 DNA follows: TGCGCCAGCAGCCCGGACAGGTTAAAGTATACGCAGTATTTT. It is translated as CASSPDRLKYTQYF. The chain recombines TRBV5-1 with TRBJ2-3; 7 nucleotides align to TRBD1. CDR3 length equals 14 residues. Germline-derived CDR1 and CDR2 are SGHRS and YFSETQ. With V trimmed by 4 bases and J by 7 bases, 9 bases remained unmatched.

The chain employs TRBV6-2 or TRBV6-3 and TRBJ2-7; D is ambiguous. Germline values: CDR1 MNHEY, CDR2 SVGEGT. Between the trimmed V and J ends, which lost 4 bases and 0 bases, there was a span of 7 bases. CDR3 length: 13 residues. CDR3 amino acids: CASSSTPSYEQYF. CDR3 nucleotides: TGTGCCAGCAGTTCGACTCCCTCCTACGAGCAGTACTTC.

CDR3 residues: CASSPRGANYGYTF. The CDR3 DNA follows: TGCGCCAGCAGCCCCCGGGGAGCTAACTATGGCTACACCTTC. V is TRBV4-1 and J is TRBJ1-2; D is ambiguous. Germline V lookup: CDR1 MGHRA, CDR2 YSYEKL. The CDR3 extends over 14 amino acids. The V end was cut by 4 bases, the J end by 0 bases, with 9 bases between.

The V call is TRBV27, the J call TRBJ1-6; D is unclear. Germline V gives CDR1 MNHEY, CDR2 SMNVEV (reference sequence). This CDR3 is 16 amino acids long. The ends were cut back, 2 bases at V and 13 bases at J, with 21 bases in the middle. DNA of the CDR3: TGTGCCAGCAGTTTAACCGCCGGGTCCTTCTCCGCGCCCCTCCACTTT. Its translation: CASSLTAGSFSAPLHF.

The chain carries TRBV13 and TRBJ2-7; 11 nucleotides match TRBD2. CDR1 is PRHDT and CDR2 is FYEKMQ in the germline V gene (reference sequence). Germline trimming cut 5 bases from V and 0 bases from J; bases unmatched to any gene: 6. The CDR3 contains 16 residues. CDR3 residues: CASSTRLAGPSYEQYF. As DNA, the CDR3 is TGTGCCAGCAGCACTCGACTAGCGGGACCCTCCTACGAGCAGTACTTC.

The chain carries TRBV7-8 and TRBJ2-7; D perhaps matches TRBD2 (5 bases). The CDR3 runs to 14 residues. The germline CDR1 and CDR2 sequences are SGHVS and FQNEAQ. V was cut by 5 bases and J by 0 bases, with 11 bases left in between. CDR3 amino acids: CASSLQRYSYEQYF. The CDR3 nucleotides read TGTGCCAGCAGCCTACAGCGGTACTCCTACGAGCAGTACTTC. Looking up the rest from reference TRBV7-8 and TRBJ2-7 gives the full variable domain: GAGVSQSPRYKVAKRGQDVALRCDPISGHVSLFWYQQALGQGPEFLTYFQNEAQLDKSGLPSDRFFAERPEGSVSTLKIQRTQQEDSAVYLCASSLQRYSYEQYFGPGTRLTVT.

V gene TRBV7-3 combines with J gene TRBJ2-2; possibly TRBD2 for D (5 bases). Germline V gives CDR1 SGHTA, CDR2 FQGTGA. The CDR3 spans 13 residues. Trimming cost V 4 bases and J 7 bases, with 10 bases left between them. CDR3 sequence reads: CASSWTAGGELFF. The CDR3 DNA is TGTGCCAGCAGCTGGACGGCGGGCGGGGAGCTGTTTTTT.

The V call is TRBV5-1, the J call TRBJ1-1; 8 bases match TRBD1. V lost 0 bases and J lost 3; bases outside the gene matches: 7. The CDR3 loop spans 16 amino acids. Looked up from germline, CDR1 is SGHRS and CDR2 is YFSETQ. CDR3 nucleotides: TGCGCCAGCAGCTTGGCAGGGGGCGAGAGGGACACTGAAGCTTTCTTT. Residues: CASSLAGGERDTEAFF.

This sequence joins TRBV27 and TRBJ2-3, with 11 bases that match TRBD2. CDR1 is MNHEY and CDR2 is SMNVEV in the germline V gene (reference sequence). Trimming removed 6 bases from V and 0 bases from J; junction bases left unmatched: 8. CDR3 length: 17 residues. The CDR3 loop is CASSSLTSGVSTDTQYF. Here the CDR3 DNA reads TGTGCCAGCAGCTCTTTGACTAGCGGGGTTAGCACAGATACGCAGTATTTT.

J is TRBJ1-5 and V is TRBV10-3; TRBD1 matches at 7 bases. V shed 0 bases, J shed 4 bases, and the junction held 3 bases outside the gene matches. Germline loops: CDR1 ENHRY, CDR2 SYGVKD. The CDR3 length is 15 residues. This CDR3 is CAISESGQENQPQHF. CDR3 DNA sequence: TGTGCCATCAGTGAGTCAGGACAGGAAAATCAGCCCCAGCATTTT.

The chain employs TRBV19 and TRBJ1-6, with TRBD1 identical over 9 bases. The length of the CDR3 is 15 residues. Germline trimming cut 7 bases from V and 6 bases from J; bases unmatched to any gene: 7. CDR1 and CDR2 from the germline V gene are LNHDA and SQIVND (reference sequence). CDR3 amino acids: CASTRSGQGNSPLHF. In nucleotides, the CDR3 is TGTGCCAGTACCCGCTCGGGACAGGGTAATTCACCCCTCCACTTT.

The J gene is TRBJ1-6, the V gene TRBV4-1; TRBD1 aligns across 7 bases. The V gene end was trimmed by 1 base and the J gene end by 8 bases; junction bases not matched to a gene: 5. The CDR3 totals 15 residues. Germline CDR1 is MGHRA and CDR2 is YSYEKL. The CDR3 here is CASSQGDSRHSPLHF. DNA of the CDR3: TGCGCCAGCAGCCAAGGGGACAGCCGCCATTCACCCCTCCACTTT.

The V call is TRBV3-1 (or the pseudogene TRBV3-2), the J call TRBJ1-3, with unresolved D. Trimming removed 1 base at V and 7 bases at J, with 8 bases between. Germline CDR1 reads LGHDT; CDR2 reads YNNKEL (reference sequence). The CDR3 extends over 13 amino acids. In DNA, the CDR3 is TGTGCCAGCAGCCAAGTGGCCGGGAACACCATATATTTT. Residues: CASSQVAGNTIYF.

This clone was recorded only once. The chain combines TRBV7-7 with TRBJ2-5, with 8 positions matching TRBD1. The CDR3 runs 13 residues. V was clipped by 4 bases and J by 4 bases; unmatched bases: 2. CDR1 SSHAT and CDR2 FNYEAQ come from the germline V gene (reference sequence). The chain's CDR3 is CASSSDRGETQYF. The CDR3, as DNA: TGTGCCAGCAGCTCCGACAGGGGAGAGACCCAGTACTTC.

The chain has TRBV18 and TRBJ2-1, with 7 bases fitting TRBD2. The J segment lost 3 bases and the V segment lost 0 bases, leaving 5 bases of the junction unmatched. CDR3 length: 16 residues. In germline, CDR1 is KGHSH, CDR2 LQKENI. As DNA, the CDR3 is TGTGCCAGCTCACCACCGGGGGGGGTCTTCTACAATGAGCAGTTCTTC. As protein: CASSPPGGVFYNEQFF.

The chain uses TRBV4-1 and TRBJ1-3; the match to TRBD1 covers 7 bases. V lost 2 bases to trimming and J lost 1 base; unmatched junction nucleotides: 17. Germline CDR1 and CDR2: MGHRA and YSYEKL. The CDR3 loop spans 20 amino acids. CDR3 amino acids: CASSQRLPGGFSSSGNTIYF. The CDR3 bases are TGCGCCAGCAGCCAAAGGCTGCCAGGGGGATTTAGTTCGTCTGGAAACACCATATATTTT.

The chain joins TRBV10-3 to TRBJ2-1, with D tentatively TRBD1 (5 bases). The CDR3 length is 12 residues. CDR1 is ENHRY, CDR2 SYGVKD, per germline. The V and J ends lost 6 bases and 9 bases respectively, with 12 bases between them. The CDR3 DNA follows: TGTGCCATCAGCCAGACAGCGAGTGAGCAGTTCTTC. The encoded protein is CAISQTASEQFF.

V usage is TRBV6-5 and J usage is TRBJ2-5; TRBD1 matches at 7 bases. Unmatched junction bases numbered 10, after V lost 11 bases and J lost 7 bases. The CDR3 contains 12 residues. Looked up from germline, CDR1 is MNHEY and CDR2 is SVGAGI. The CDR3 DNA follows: TGTGCCGTTTCACAGGGGTCAGGGACCCAGTACTTC. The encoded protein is CAVSQGSGTQYF.

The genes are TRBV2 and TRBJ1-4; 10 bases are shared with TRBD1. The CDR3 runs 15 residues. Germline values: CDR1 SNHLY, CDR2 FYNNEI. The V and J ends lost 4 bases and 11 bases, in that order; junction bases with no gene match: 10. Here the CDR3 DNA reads TGTGCCAGCAGTGCCCGGGACAGGGGAAATGGGAAACTGTTTTTT. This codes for CASSARDRGNGKLFF.

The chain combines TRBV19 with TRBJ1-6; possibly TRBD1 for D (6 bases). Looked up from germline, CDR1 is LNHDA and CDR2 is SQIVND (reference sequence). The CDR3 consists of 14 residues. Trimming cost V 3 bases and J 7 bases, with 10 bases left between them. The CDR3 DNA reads TGTGCCAGTAGTATGGACAGCATAAATTCACCCCTCCACTTT. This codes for CASSMDSINSPLHF. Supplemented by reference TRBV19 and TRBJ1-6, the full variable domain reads DGGITQSPKYLFRKEGQNVTLSCEQNLNHDAMYWYRQDPGQGLRLIYYSQIVNDFQKGDIAEGYSVSREKKESFPLTVTSAQKNPTAFYLCASSMDSINSPLHFGNGTRLTVT.